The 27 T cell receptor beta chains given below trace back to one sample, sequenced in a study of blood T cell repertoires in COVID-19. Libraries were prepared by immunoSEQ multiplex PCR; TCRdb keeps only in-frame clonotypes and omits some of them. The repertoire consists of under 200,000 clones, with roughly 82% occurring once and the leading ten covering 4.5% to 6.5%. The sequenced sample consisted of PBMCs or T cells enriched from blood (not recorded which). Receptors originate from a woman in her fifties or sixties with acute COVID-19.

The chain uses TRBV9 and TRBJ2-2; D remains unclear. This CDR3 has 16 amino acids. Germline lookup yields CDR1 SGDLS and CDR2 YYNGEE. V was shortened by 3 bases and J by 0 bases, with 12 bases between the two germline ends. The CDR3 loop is CASSARQSANTGELFF. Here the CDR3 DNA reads TGTGCCAGCAGCGCCCGCCAGTCAGCGAACACCGGGGAGCTGTTTTTT.

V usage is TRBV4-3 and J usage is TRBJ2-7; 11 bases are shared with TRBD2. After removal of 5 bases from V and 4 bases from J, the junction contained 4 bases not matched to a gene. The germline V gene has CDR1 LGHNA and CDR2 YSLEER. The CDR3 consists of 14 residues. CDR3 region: CASSLTSGSYEQYF. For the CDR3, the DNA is TGCGCCAGCAGCTTAACTAGCGGGAGTTACGAGCAGTACTTC.

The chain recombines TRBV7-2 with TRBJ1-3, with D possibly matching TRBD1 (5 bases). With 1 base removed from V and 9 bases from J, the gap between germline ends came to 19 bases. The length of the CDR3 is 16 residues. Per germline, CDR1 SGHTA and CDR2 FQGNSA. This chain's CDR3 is CASSLELVGARATIYF. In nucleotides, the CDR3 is TGTGCCAGCAGCTTAGAATTGGTAGGGGCTAGAGCCACCATATATTTT.

CDR3 bases: TGTGCCAGCAGCTTAGGAGGTCCTTTCCAAGAGACCCAGTACTTC. Residues: CASSLGGPFQETQYF. V usage is TRBV11-2 and J usage is TRBJ2-5; no definite D call. V lost 1 base and J 1 base, leaving 10 bases between the germline ends. Germline V gives CDR1 SGHAT, CDR2 FQNNGV. This CDR3 has 15 residues.

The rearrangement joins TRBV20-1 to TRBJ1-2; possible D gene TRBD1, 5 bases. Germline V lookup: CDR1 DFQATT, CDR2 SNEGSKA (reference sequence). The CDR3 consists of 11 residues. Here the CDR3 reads CSRRANYGYTF. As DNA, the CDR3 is TGCTCCCGCAGGGCTAACTATGGCTACACCTTC.

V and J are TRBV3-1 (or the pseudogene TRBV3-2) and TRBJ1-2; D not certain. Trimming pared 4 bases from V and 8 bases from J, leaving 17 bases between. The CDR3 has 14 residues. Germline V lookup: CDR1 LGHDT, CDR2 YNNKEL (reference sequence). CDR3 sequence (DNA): TGTGCCAGCAGCCCCAACCTAAAATTAGAGGGCTACACCTTC. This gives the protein CASSPNLKLEGYTF.

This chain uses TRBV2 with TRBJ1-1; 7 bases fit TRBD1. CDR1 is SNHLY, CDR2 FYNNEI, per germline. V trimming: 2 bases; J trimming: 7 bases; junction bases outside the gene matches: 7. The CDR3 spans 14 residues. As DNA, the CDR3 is TGTGCCAGCAGTGAATTACAGGGGCAACATGAAGCTTTCTTT. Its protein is CASSELQGQHEAFF.

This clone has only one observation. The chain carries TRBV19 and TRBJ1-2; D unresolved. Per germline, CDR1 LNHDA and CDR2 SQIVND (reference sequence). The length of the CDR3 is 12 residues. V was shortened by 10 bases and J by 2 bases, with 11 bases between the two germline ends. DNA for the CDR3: TGTGCCATCCCACGAGGCAACTATGGCTACACCTTC. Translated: CAIPRGNYGYTF. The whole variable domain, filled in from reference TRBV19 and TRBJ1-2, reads DGGITQSPKYLFRKEGQNVTLSCEQNLNHDAMYWYRQDPGQGLRLIYYSQIVNDFQKGDIAEGYSVSREKKESFPLTVTSAQKNPTAFYLCAIPRGNYGYTFGSGTRLTVV.

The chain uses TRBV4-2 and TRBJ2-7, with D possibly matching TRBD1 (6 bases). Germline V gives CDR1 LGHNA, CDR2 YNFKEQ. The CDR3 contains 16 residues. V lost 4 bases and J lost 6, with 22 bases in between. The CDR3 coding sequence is TGTGCCAGCAGCCCTGCGTCCGGGACATCACCTCTCGAGCAGTACTTC. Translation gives CASSPASGTSPLEQYF.

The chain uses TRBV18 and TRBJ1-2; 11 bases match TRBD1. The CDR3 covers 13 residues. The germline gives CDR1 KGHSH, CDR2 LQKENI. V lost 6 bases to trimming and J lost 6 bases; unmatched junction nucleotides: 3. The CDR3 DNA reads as TGTGCCAGCTCTGAGGGACAGGGGGATGGCTACACCTTC. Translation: CASSEGQGDGYTF.

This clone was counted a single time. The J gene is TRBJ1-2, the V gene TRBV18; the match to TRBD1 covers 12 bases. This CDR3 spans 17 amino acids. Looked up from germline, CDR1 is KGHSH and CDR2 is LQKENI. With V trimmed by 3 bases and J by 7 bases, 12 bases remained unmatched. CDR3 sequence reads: CASSPPRDRGRGTGYTF. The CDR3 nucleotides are TGTGCCAGCTCACCGCCCCGGGACAGGGGGCGAGGAACTGGCTACACCTTC.

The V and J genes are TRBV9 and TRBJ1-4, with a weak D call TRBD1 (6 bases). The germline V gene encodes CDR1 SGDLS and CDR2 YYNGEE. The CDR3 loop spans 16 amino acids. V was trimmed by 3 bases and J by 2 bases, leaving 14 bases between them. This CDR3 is CASSAGGARTNEKLFF. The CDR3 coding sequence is TGTGCCAGCAGCGCCGGGGGGGCGCGCACTAATGAAAAACTGTTTTTT.

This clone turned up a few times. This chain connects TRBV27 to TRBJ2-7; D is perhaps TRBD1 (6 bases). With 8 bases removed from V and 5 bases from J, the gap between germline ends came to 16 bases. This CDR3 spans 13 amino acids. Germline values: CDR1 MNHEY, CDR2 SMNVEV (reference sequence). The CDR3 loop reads CASRGQGRNEQYF. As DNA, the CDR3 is TGTGCCAGCCGAGGGCAGGGGAGAAACGAGCAGTACTTC.

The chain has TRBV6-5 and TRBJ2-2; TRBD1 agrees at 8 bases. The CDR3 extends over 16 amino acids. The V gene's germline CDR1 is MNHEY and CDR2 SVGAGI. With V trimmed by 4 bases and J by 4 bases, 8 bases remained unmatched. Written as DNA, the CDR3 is TGTGCCAGCAGTTTCTCCCGGACAGGGCGCACCGGGGAGCTGTTTTTT. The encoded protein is CASSFSRTGRTGELFF.

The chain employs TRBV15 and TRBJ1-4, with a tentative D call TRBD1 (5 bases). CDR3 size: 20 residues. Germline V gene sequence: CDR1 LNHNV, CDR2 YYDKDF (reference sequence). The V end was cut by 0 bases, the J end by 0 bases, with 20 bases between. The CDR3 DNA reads TGTGCCACCAGCAGAGATCCGGTCAGGGCCCAAGGTGCAACTAATGAAAAACTGTTTTTT. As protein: CATSRDPVRAQGATNEKLFF.

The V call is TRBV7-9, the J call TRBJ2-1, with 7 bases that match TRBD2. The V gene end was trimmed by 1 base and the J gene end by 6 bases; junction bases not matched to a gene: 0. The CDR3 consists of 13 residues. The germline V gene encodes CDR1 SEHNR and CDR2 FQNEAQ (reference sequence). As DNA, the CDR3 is TGTGCCAGCAGCTTAGGCGGGGGCAATGAGCAGTTCTTC. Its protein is CASSLGGGNEQFF. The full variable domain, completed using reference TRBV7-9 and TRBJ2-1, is DTGVSQNPRHKITKRGQNVTFRCDPISEHNRLYWYRQTLGQGPEFLTYFQNEAQLEKSRLLSDRFSAERPKGSFSTLEIQRTEQGDSAMYLCASSLGGGNEQFFGPGTRLTVL.

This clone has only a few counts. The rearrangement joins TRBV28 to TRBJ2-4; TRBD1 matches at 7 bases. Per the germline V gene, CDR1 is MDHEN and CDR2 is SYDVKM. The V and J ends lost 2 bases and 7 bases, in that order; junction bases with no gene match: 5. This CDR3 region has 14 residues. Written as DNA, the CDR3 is TGTGCCAGCAGTTTAAGGGGGCGCGGGAACATTCAGTACTTC. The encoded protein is CASSLRGRGNIQYF.

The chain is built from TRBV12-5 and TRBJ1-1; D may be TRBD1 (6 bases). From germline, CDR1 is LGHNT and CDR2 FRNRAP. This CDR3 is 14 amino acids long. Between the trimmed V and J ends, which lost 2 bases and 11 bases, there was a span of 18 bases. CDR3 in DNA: TGTGCTAGTGGTTTGACCCCAGGGGCGAATTCGGCTTTCTTT. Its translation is CASGLTPGANSAFF.

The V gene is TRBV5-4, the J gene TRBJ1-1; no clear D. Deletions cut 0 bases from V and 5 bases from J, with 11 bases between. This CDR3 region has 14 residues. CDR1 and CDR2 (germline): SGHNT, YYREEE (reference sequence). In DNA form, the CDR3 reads TGTGCCAGCAGCTTGGAACCGATGGAGACTGAAGCTTTCTTT. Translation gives CASSLEPMETEAFF.

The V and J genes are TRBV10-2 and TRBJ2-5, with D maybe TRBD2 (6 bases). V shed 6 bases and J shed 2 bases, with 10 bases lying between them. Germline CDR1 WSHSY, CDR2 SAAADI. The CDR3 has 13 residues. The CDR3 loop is CASRVGRQETQYF. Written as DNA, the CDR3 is TGCGCCAGCAGGGTGGGGAGGCAAGAGACCCAGTACTTC.

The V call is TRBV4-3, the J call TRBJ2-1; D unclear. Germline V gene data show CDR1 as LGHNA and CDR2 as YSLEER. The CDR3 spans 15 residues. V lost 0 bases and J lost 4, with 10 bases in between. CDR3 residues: CASSQDQSRYNEQFF. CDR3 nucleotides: TGCGCCAGCAGCCAAGATCAGAGCAGGTACAATGAGCAGTTCTTC.

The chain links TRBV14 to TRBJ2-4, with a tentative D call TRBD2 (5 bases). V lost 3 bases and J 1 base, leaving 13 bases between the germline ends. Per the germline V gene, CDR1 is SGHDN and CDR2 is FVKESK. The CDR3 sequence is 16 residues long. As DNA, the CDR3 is TGTGCCAGCAGCCACCTATCGAGCGGTGCCAAAAACATTCAGTACTTC. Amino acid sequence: CASSHLSSGAKNIQYF.

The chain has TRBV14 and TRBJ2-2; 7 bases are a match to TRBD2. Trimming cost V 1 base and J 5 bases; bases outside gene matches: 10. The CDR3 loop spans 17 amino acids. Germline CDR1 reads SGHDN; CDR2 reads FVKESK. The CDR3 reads CASSQAAGWGGTGELFF. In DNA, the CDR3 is TGTGCCAGCAGCCAAGCCGCCGGCTGGGGAGGGACCGGGGAGCTGTTTTTT.

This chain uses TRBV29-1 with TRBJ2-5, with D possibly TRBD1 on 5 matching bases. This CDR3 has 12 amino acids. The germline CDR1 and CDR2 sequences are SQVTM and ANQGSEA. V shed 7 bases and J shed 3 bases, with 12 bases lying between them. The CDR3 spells CSAPTEKETQYF. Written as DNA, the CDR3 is TGCAGCGCCCCGACAGAAAAAGAGACCCAGTACTTC.

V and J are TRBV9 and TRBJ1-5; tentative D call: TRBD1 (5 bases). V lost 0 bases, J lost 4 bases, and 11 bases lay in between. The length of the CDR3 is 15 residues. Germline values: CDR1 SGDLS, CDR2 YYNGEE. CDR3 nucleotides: TGTGCCAGCAGCGTAGAAGGGGCTCGGAATCAGCCCCAGCATTTT. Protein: CASSVEGARNQPQHF.

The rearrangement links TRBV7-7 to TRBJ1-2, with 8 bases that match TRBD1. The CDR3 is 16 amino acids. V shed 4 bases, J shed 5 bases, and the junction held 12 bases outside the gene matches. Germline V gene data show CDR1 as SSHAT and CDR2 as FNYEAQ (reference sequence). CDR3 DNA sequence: TGTGCCAGCAGCTCTAAAGGACAGGGCCGGGGGTATGGCTACACCTTC. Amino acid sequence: CASSSKGQGRGYGYTF. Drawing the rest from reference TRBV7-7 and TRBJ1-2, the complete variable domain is GAGVSQSPRYKVTKRGQDVTLRCDPISSHATLYWYQQALGQGPEFLTYFNYEAQPDKSGLPSDRFSAERPEGSISTLTIQRTEQRDSAMYRCASSSKGQGRGYGYTFGSGTRLTVV.

The CDR3 here is CASSSYTGELFF. The CDR3 bases are TGTGCCAGCAGCTCATACACCGGGGAGCTGTTTTTT. The chain combines TRBV5-4 with TRBJ2-2; D not certain. Looked up from germline, CDR1 is SGHNT and CDR2 is YYREEE (reference sequence). The CDR3 totals 12 residues. V was trimmed by 3 bases and J by 3 bases, leaving 3 bases between them.